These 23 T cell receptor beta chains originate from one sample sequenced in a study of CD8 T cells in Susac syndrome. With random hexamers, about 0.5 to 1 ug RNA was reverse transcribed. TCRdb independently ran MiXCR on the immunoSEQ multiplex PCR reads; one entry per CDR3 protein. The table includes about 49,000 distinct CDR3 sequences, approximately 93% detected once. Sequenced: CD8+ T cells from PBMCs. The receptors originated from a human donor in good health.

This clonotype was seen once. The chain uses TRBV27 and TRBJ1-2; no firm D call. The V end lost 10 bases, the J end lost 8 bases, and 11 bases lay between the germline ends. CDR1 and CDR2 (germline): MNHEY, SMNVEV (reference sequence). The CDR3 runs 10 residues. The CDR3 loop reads CATWSLGYTF. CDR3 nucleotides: TGTGCCACCTGGAGCCTAGGCTACACCTTC.

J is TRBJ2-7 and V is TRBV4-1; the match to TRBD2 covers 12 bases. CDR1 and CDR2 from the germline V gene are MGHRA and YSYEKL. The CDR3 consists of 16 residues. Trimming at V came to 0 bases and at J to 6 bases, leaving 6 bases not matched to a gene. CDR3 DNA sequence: TGCGCCAGCAGCCAAGATAGACTAGCGGGAGCCTCCGAGCAGTACTTC. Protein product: CASSQDRLAGASEQYF.

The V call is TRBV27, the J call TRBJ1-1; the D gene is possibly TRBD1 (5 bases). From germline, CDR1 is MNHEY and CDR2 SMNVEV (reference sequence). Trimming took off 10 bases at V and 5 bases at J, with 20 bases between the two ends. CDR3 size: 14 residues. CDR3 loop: CATFPSFRQTEAFF. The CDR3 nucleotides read TGTGCCACCTTCCCCAGTTTTCGACAGACTGAAGCTTTCTTT.

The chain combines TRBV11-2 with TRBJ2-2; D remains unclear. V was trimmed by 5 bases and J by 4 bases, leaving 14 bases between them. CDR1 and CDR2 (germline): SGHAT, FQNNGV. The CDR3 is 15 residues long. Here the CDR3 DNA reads TGTGCCAGCAGCCACCTCGTTGGGTCCACCGGGGAGCTGTTTTTT. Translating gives CASSHLVGSTGELFF.

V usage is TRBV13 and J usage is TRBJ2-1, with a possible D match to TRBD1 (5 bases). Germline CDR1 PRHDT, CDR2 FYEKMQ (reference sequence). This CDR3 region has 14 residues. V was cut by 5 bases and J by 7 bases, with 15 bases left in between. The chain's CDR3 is CASSPQGSVNEQFF. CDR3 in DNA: TGTGCCAGCAGCCCTCAGGGTAGTGTAAATGAGCAGTTCTTC.

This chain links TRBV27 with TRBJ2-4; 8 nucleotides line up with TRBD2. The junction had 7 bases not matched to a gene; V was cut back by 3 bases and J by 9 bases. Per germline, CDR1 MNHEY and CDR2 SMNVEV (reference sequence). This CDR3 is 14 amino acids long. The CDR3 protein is CASSFVSGTGIQYF. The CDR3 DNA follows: TGTGCCAGCAGTTTTGTTAGCGGGACCGGCATTCAGTACTTC.

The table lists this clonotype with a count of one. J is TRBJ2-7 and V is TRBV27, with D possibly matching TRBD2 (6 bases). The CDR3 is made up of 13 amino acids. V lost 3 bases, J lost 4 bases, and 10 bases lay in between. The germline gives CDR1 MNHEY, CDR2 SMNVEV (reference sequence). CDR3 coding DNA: TGTGCCAGCAGTTTCGGGAGTAGGTACGAGCAGTACTTC. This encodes CASSFGSRYEQYF.

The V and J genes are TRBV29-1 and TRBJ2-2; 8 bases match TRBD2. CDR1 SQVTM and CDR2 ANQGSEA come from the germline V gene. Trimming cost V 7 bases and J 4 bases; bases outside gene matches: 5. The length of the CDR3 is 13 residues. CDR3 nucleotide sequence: TGCAGCGGCAAGCGGGAGAGCACCGGGGAGCTGTTTTTT. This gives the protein CSGKRESTGELFF.

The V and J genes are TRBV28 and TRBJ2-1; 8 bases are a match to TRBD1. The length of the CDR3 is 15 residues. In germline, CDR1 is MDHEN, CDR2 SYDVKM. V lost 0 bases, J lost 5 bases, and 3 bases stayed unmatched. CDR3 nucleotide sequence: TGTGCCAGCAGTTTATGGGACAGGGCTAACAATGAGCAGTTCTTC. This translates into CASSLWDRANNEQFF. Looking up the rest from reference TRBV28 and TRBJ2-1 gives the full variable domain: DVKVTQSSRYLVKRTGEKVFLECVQDMDHENMFWYRQDPGLGLRLIYFSYDVKMKEKGDIPEGYSVSREKKERFSLILESASTNQTSMYLCASSLWDRANNEQFFGPGTRLTVL.

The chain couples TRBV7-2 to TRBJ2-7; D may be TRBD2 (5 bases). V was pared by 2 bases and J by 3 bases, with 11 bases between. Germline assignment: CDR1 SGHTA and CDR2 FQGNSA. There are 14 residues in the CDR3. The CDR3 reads CASSLWETYYEQYF. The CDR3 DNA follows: TGTGCCAGCAGCTTATGGGAGACCTACTACGAGCAGTACTTC.

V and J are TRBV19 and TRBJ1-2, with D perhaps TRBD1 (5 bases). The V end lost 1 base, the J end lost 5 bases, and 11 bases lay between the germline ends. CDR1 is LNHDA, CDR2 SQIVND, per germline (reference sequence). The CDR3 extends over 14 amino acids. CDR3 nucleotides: TGTGCCAGTAGTATAGCCGGGACTGGGTATGGCTACACCTTC. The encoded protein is CASSIAGTGYGYTF.

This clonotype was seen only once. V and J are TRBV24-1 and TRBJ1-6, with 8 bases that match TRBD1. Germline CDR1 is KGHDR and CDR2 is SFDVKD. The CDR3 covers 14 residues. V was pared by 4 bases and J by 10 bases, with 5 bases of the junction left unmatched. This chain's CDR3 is CATSETGDGSPLHF. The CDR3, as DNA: TGTGCCACCAGTGAGACAGGGGACGGCTCACCCCTCCACTTT.

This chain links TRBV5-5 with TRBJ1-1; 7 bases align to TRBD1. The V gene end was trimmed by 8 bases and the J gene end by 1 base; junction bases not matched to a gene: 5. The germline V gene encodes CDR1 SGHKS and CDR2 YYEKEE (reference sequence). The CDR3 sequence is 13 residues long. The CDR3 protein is CASMGQTNTEAFF. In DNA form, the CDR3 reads TGTGCCAGTATGGGACAGACGAACACTGAAGCTTTCTTT.

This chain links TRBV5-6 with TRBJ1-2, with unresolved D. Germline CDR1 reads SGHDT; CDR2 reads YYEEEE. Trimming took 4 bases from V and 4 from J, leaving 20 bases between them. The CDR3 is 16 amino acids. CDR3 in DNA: TGTGCCAGCAGCCACGGGGAGGCGGTTCAGATCTATGGCTACACCTTC. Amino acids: CASSHGEAVQIYGYTF.

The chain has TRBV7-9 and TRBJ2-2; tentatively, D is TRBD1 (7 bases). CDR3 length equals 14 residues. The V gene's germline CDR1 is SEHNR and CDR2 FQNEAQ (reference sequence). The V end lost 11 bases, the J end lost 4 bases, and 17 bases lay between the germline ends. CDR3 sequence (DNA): TGTGCCCAGCACCAGGGGGGAGGCACCGGGGAGCTGTTTTTT. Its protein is CAQHQGGGTGELFF.

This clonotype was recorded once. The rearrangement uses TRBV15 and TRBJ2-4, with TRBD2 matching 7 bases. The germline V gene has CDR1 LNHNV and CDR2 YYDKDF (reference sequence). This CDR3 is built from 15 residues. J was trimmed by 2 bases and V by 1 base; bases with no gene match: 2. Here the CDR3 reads CATSRGGGPKNIQYF. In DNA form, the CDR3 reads TGTGCCACCAGCAGAGGGGGGGGACCCAAAAACATTCAGTACTTC.

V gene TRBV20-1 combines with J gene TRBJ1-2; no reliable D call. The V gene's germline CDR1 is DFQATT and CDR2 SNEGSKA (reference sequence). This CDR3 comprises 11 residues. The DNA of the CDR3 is TGCAGCGCCGAGGACCCTGGGGGCTACACCTTC. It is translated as CSAEDPGGYTF.

The chain's CDR3 is CSQIPPPAQTYEQYF. CDR3 nucleotide sequence: TGCAGCCAAATACCCCCCCCCGCCCAGACCTACGAGCAGTACTTC. This chain connects TRBV29-1 to TRBJ2-7; unclear D gene. Looked up from germline, CDR1 is SQVTM and CDR2 is ANQGSEA. This CDR3 spans 15 amino acids. V was shortened by 8 bases and J by 2 bases, with 22 bases between the two germline ends.

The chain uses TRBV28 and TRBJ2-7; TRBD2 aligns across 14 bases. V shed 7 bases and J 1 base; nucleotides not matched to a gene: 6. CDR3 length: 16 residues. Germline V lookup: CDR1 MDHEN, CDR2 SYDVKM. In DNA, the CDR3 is TGTGCCAGCACTGGGACTAGCGGGAGTAGGTCCTACGAGCAGTACTTC. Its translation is CASTGTSGSRSYEQYF.

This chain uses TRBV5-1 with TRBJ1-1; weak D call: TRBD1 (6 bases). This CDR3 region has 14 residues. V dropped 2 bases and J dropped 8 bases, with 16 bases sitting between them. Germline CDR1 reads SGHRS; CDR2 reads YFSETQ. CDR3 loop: CASSLSDRRQEAFF. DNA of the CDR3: TGCGCCAGCAGCTTATCCGACAGGCGACAAGAAGCTTTCTTT.

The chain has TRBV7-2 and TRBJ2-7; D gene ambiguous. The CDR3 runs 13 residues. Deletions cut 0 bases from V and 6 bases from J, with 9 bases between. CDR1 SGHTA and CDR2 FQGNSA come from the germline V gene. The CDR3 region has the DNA TGTGCCAGCAGCTTAGCAGTGGGGTCCGAGCAGTACTTC. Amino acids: CASSLAVGSEQYF.

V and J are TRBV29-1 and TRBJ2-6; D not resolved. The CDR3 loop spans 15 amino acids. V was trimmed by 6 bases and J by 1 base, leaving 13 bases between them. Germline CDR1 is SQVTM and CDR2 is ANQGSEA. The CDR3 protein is CSVSAYASGANVLTF. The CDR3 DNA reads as TGCAGCGTGAGCGCATATGCTTCTGGGGCCAACGTCCTGACTTTC.

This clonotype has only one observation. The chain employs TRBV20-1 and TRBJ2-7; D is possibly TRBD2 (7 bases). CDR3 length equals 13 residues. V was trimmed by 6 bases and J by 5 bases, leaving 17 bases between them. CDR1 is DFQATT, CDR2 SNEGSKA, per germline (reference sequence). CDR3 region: CSARGGAGNEQYF. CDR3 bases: TGCAGTGCGAGGGGGGGTGCGGGGAACGAGCAGTACTTC.